A single sample gave rise to the 20 T cell receptor beta chains below, sequenced in a study of cytomegalovirus exposure and HLA in healthy donors. Amplification used 60 Vbeta primers and 13 Jbeta primers. The protocol was immunoSEQ multiplex PCR, while the TCRdb copy is restricted to in-frame clones and leaves out a portion. The table includes about 130,000 clones, approximately 80% detected once. Sequencing was performed on PBMCs. The receptor source for this set is a young man in good health and CMV-seropositive.

The chain joins TRBV7-2 to TRBJ1-5, with TRBD1 as a possible D gene (5 bases). CDR1 and CDR2 from the germline V gene are SGHTA and FQGNSA. V lost 0 bases, J lost 7 bases, and 13 bases lay in between. This CDR3 has 15 residues. The CDR3 sequence: CASSLASRANQPQHF. The CDR3 DNA is TGTGCCAGCAGCTTAGCTTCCAGGGCCAACCAGCCCCAGCATTTT.

The chain combines TRBV10-3 with TRBJ1-1, with D uncertain. Germline V gives CDR1 ENHRY, CDR2 SYGVKD. Trimming took 4 bases from V and 3 from J, leaving 6 bases between them. The CDR3 is 12 residues long. The DNA of the CDR3 is TGTGCCATCAGTGCGTTTGACACTGAAGCTTTCTTT. It yields the protein CAISAFDTEAFF.

The J gene is TRBJ1-1, the V gene TRBV6-5; 10 bases are shared with TRBD1. The V gene's germline CDR1 is MNHEY and CDR2 SVGAGI. The junction had 5 bases not matched to a gene; V was cut back by 8 bases and J by 5 bases. This CDR3 contains 13 residues. CDR3 sequence reads: CASDRGLETEAFF. CDR3 coding DNA: TGTGCCAGCGACAGGGGGCTGGAGACTGAAGCTTTCTTT.

CDR3 sequence reads: CASRTGTTSTDTQYF. For the CDR3, the DNA is TGTGCCAGCAGAACCGGGACTACTAGCACAGATACGCAGTATTTT. The chain has TRBV6-6 and TRBJ2-3; 7 nucleotides match TRBD2. The trim removed 6 bases at V and 0 bases at J, leaving 6 bases unmatched. The CDR3 is 15 residues long. The germline V gene has CDR1 MNHNY and CDR2 SVGAGI (reference sequence).

This chain uses TRBV30 with TRBJ2-7, with 8 bases matching TRBD1. V lost 0 bases to trimming and J lost 3 bases; unmatched junction nucleotides: 7. The CDR3 is 15 residues long. The V gene's germline CDR1 is GTSNPN and CDR2 SVGIG (reference sequence). CDR3 region: CAWSVLDRAFYEQYF. In DNA form, the CDR3 reads TGTGCCTGGAGTGTATTGGACAGGGCCTTCTACGAGCAGTACTTC.

The chain combines TRBV7-2 with TRBJ2-7, with D possibly TRBD1 on 5 matching bases. The CDR3 totals 15 residues. V lost 0 bases to trimming and J lost 3 bases, with 12 bases between them. Germline lookup yields CDR1 SGHTA and CDR2 FQGNSA. CDR3 DNA sequence: TGTGCCAGCAGCTTAGCGAGTGACAGCTACTACGAGCAGTACTTC. Its translation: CASSLASDSYYEQYF.

This chain uses TRBV5-1 with TRBJ1-2; 9 bases align to TRBD1. Germline CDR1 SGHRS, CDR2 YFSETQ. The CDR3 contains 17 residues. V was clipped by 4 bases and J by 6 bases; unmatched bases: 16. In DNA form, the CDR3 reads TGCGCCAGCAGCCTCCCCGGGACAGGGTCGGTATTTAATGGCTACACCTTC. Translating it yields CASSLPGTGSVFNGYTF.

A few counts support this clone. This chain links TRBV19 with TRBJ2-7; 9 positions agree with TRBD1. V lost 6 bases, J lost 4 bases, and 7 bases stayed unmatched. The CDR3 has 14 amino acids. Germline CDR1 and CDR2: LNHDA and SQIVND (reference sequence). The CDR3 DNA sequence: TGTGCCAGTAGCGGGGGACAGGGAGCTTACGAGCAGTACTTC. Translating it yields CASSGGQGAYEQYF.

The table lists this clone with a count of one. The V call is TRBV5-1, the J call TRBJ1-2; 8 nucleotides agree with TRBD1. Germline V lookup: CDR1 SGHRS, CDR2 YFSETQ. J gave up 5 bases and V 2 bases, and 5 bases lay outside the gene matches. The CDR3 is made up of 14 amino acids. The CDR3 region is CASSFGRGLYGYTF. The CDR3 DNA reads TGCGCCAGCAGCTTTGGCAGGGGGCTATATGGCTACACCTTC.

CDR3 in amino acids: CASSVPRDNPEYEKLFF. CDR3 nucleotide sequence: TGTGCCAGCAGTGTTCCCCGGGACAACCCAGAATACGAAAAACTGTTTTTT. This chain joins TRBV2 and TRBJ1-4; D may be TRBD1 (6 bases). CDR1 is SNHLY, CDR2 FYNNEI, per germline. The CDR3 loop spans 17 amino acids. V was shortened by 4 bases and J by 8 bases, with 23 bases between the two germline ends. Full variable domain (missing parts from reference TRBV2 and TRBJ1-4): EPEVTQTPSHQVTQMGQEVILRCVPISNHLYFYWYRQILGQKVEFLVSFYNNEISEKSEIFDDQFSVERPDGSNFTLKIRSTKLEDSAMYFCASSVPRDNPEYEKLFFGSGTQLSVL.

V is TRBV27 and J is TRBJ2-5; perhaps TRBD1 as D (6 bases). The DNA end is more similar to TRBJ2-7, so the J call may be wrong. Germline values: CDR1 MNHEY, CDR2 SMNVEV (reference sequence). The CDR3 runs to 14 residues. The CDR3 DNA follows: TGTGCCAGCAGTTCCGGGACAAATTCCTACGAGCAGTACTTC. Amino acids: CASSSGTNSYEQYF.

The chain joins TRBV5-5 to TRBJ1-4, with TRBD1 matching over 7 bases. Germline V gives CDR1 SGHKS, CDR2 YYEKEE (reference sequence). Unmatched junction bases numbered 9, after V lost 4 bases and J lost 6 bases. The CDR3 has 15 residues. As DNA, the CDR3 is TGTGCCAGCAGCCACGTACAGGGGTGGGATGAAAAACTGTTTTTT. It codes for CASSHVQGWDEKLFF.

This clone was observed a handful of times. CDR3 protein: CASSLDSGVDTQYF. As DNA, the CDR3 is TGTGCCAGCAGCTTAGATTCGGGGGTTGATACGCAGTATTTT. The J gene is TRBJ2-3, the V gene TRBV7-6, with a weak D call TRBD2 (6 bases). The V and J ends lost 1 base and 6 bases respectively, with 11 bases between them. The CDR3 loop spans 14 amino acids. Germline CDR1 SGHVS, CDR2 FNYEAQ.

The chain carries TRBV6-6 and TRBJ2-7; TRBD1 agrees at 11 bases. The V and J ends lost 10 bases and 5 bases, in that order; junction bases with no gene match: 13. Germline CDR1 MNHNY, CDR2 SVGAGI (reference sequence). The CDR3 consists of 15 residues. Here the CDR3 reads CATSLGQGASHEQYF. CDR3 DNA sequence: TGTGCCACCTCTCTCGGACAGGGGGCTTCCCACGAGCAGTACTTC.

By sample share, this clone is medium-sized. The chain combines TRBV2 with TRBJ1-6; 7 bases are shared with TRBD1. The CDR3 extends over 15 amino acids. V lost 5 bases and J lost 4; bases outside the gene matches: 5. Germline values: CDR1 SNHLY, CDR2 FYNNEI. The CDR3 bases are TGTGCCAGCAGTCAACAGGGACAGTATAATTCACCCCTCCACTTT. Its translation is CASSQQGQYNSPLHF.

The V gene is TRBV27, the J gene TRBJ1-2, with 7 bases identical to TRBD1. Per the germline V gene, CDR1 is MNHEY and CDR2 is SMNVEV (reference sequence). The trim removed 10 bases at V and 0 bases at J, leaving 5 bases unmatched. The CDR3 sequence is 13 residues long. The CDR3 DNA reads TGTGCCACTGGGGACAGAGCTAACTATGGCTACACCTTC. It is translated as CATGDRANYGYTF.

In DNA, the CDR3 is TGTGCCAGCAGTTTAGCCAGGGGGTATACGCAGTATTTT. It is translated as CASSLARGYTQYF. The chain employs TRBV28 and TRBJ2-3; TRBD1 matches at 7 bases. CDR3 size: 13 residues. Per germline, CDR1 MDHEN and CDR2 SYDVKM. Unmatched junction bases numbered 3, after V lost 2 bases and J lost 7 bases.

The gene calls are TRBV12-5 and TRBJ1-1, with 8 bases matching TRBD1. The V and J ends lost 6 bases and 2 bases, in that order; junction bases with no gene match: 2. The CDR3 consists of 13 residues. In germline, CDR1 is LGHNT, CDR2 FRNRAP. CDR3 protein: CASGSGGNTEAFF. DNA of the CDR3: TGTGCTAGTGGGTCAGGGGGCAACACTGAAGCTTTCTTT.

V is TRBV29-1 and J is TRBJ2-3; D is possibly TRBD2 (5 bases). Germline V gives CDR1 SQVTM, CDR2 ANQGSEA. The length of the CDR3 is 14 residues. Trimming shortened V by 0 bases and J by 1 base, and 8 bases separated the two germline ends. CDR3 sequence reads: CSVEERVGTDTQYF. For the CDR3, the DNA is TGCAGCGTTGAAGAGCGGGTGGGCACAGATACGCAGTATTTT.

The chain combines TRBV6-4 with TRBJ2-1, with TRBD2 identical over 8 bases. After removal of 5 bases from V and 0 bases from J, the junction contained 3 bases not matched to a gene. The germline V gene encodes CDR1 MRHNA and CDR2 SNTAGT. The CDR3 has 15 residues. As DNA, the CDR3 is TGTGCCAGCAGTCTTACTAGCGGCTCCTACAATGAGCAGTTCTTC. Protein sequence: CASSLTSGSYNEQFF.